This passage covers 24 T cell receptor beta chains from one sample sequenced in a study of Ad26.COV2.S vaccination and SARS-CoV-2 variants. The table came from immunoSEQ multiplex PCR; TCRdb's copy has only in-frame clones and leaves some out. The table records some 39,000 clones, approximately 83% of them present only once. The starting material was peripheral blood, obtained after recovery from COVID-19. The receptor set was obtained from a human donor who had recovered from COVID-19.

The rearrangement uses TRBV30 and TRBJ1-1; D is possibly TRBD1 (5 bases). Germline V lookup: CDR1 GTSNPN, CDR2 SVGIG (reference sequence). The CDR3 length is 13 residues. V gave up 5 bases and J gave up 9 bases, with 19 bases separating them. CDR3 bases: TGTGCCTGGGCAAAAGGCGGGACGGATAAAGCTTTCTTT. Its translation: CAWAKGGTDKAFF.

V gene TRBV4-2 combines with J gene TRBJ2-5; maybe TRBD2 (6 bases). CDR1 and CDR2 from the germline V gene are LGHNA and YNFKEQ. V shed 1 base and J shed 3 bases, with 9 bases lying between them. This CDR3 is built from 14 residues. The CDR3 nucleotides read TGTGCCAGCAGCCAAGTAGGCGGGGAAGAGACCCAGTACTTC. Translation: CASSQVGGEETQYF.

The rearrangement links TRBV5-1 to TRBJ2-7; D is possibly TRBD1 (6 bases). V was clipped by 4 bases and J by 3 bases, with 14 bases between them. CDR3 length: 14 residues. From germline, CDR1 is SGHRS and CDR2 YFSETQ. The CDR3 DNA is TGCGCCAGCAGCCGCGAAGGACAGAACTACGAGCAGTACTTC. Translated, it gives CASSREGQNYEQYF.

The rearrangement links TRBV27 to TRBJ2-1; the match to TRBD2 covers 9 bases. The CDR3 extends over 17 amino acids. V was pared by 5 bases and J by 6 bases, with 14 bases of the junction left unmatched. Germline V CDR1 and CDR2: MNHEY, SMNVEV (reference sequence). CDR3 residues: CASSTRVAGAVSNEQFF. The CDR3 region has the DNA TGTGCCAGCAGTACCCGAGTAGCGGGAGCCGTTTCCAATGAGCAGTTCTTC.

This rearrangement joins TRBV27 to TRBJ1-1; a possible D gene is TRBD1 (6 bases). There are 13 residues in the CDR3. V was shortened by 5 bases and J by 7 bases, with 14 bases between the two germline ends. In germline, CDR1 is MNHEY, CDR2 SMNVEV (reference sequence). The CDR3 DNA sequence: TGTGCCAGCAGTACCAGGGGCGGGAGTGAAGCTTTCTTT. It is translated as CASSTRGGSEAFF.

In its sample, this clone was seen a few times. This chain connects TRBV30 to TRBJ1-1; possibly TRBD1 for D (6 bases). V lost 6 bases and J lost 11, with 19 bases in between. In germline, CDR1 is GTSNPN, CDR2 SVGIG (reference sequence). CDR3 length: 12 amino acids. The CDR3 reads CACSLRGNSAFF. As DNA, the CDR3 is TGTGCCTGTTCCCTAAGGGGGAACTCGGCTTTCTTT.

V and J are TRBV6-5 and TRBJ1-2; no clear D gene. Trimming pared 5 bases from V and 7 bases from J, leaving 20 bases between. Germline V gene data show CDR1 as MNHEY and CDR2 as SVGAGI. The CDR3 loop spans 15 amino acids. For the CDR3, the DNA is TGTGCCAGCAGTATGCAGGAAGATGGTATCCTTGGCTACACCTTC. This sequence encodes CASSMQEDGILGYTF.

The V gene is TRBV6-2 or TRBV6-3, the J gene TRBJ2-4, with D unclear. This CDR3 comprises 14 residues. V was shortened by 2 bases and J by 7 bases, with 12 bases between the two germline ends. In germline, CDR1 is MNHEY, CDR2 SVGEGT. CDR3 in DNA: TGTGCCAGCAGTTACGGCTGGGGAAGGAACATTCAGTACTTC. Translating gives CASSYGWGRNIQYF.

The V and J genes are TRBV4-1 and TRBJ2-3; D possibly corresponds to TRBD2 (6 bases). Germline values: CDR1 MGHRA, CDR2 YSYEKL. Trimming left V 3 bases short and J 1 base short, with 8 bases between. The CDR3 is made up of 14 amino acids. The CDR3 spells CASSQDYGTDTQYF. In nucleotides, the CDR3 is TGCGCCAGCAGCCAGGACTATGGCACAGATACGCAGTATTTT.

The rearrangement uses TRBV19 and TRBJ1-1; TRBD1 is a possible D gene (5 bases). V shed 10 bases and J shed 6 bases, with 12 bases lying between them. This CDR3 has 11 residues. Per the germline V gene, CDR1 is LNHDA and CDR2 is SQIVND (reference sequence). The CDR3 region is CATSGTAEAFF. The CDR3 DNA reads TGTGCCACCTCCGGGACCGCTGAAGCTTTCTTT.

The V call is TRBV10-2, the J call TRBJ2-5, with a possible D match to TRBD2 (7 bases). CDR1 WSHSY and CDR2 SAAADI come from the germline V gene. The CDR3 extends over 13 amino acids. V was clipped by 7 bases and J by 5 bases, with 14 bases between them. The CDR3 bases are TGCGCCAGCAATGGGGGCGGGAGTGAGACCCAGTACTTC. As protein: CASNGGGSETQYF.

V gene TRBV5-1 combines with J gene TRBJ2-5; D is unclear. V was trimmed by 0 bases and J by 3 bases, leaving 9 bases between them. Germline V CDR1 and CDR2: SGHRS, YFSETQ. The CDR3 is made up of 14 amino acids. The CDR3 region has the DNA TGCGCCAGCAGCTTGGGGAATTTGGAAGAGACCCAGTACTTC. This codes for CASSLGNLEETQYF.

V usage is TRBV30 and J usage is TRBJ1-1, with TRBD1 matching over 10 bases. The CDR3 is 19 residues long. The germline gives CDR1 GTSNPN, CDR2 SVGIG (reference sequence). Trimming cost V 4 bases and J 3 bases; bases outside gene matches: 20. This chain's CDR3 is CAWIGPLTGGEESDTEAFF. Written as DNA, the CDR3 is TGTGCCTGGATCGGCCCCTTGACAGGGGGCGAAGAGAGCGACACTGAAGCTTTCTTT.

The V and J genes are TRBV12-5 and TRBJ2-5; the D gene could be TRBD1 or TRBD2 (5 bases each). V gave up 3 bases and J gave up 5 bases, with 13 bases separating them. The CDR3 is 14 residues long. The germline gives CDR1 LGHNT, CDR2 FRNRAP. CDR3 loop: CASGLVGPGETQYF. DNA of the CDR3: TGTGCTAGTGGTTTAGTGGGACCCGGGGAGACCCAGTACTTC.

The gene calls are TRBV10-3 and TRBJ1-5; TRBD1 is a possible D gene (6 bases). This CDR3 is 17 amino acids long. With 2 bases removed from V and 4 bases from J, the gap between germline ends came to 18 bases. CDR1 is ENHRY, CDR2 SYGVKD, per germline. Here the CDR3 reads CAISENRDPTLNQPQHF. The CDR3 coding sequence is TGTGCCATCAGTGAGAACAGGGACCCAACACTTAATCAGCCCCAGCATTTT.

The genes are TRBV19 and TRBJ2-6, with 9 bases lining up with TRBD1. J was trimmed by 4 bases and V by 6 bases; bases with no gene match: 4. The CDR3 covers 15 residues. CDR1 and CDR2 (germline): LNHDA, SQIVND (reference sequence). DNA of the CDR3: TGTGCCAGTAGCCTACAGGGGGCCGGGGCCAACGTCCTGACTTTC. Encoded protein: CASSLQGAGANVLTF.

V is TRBV30 and J is TRBJ1-2; tentatively, D is TRBD1 (5 bases). This CDR3 comprises 15 residues. V was cut by 8 bases and J by 4 bases, with 23 bases left in between. Germline V gives CDR1 GTSNPN, CDR2 SVGIG (reference sequence). The CDR3: CAAKPPEGTGYGYTF. The CDR3 DNA sequence: TGTGCCGCAAAGCCCCCCGAGGGGACGGGCTATGGCTACACCTTC.

The chain has TRBV19 and TRBJ2-7; D ambiguous. Germline loops: CDR1 LNHDA, CDR2 SQIVND (reference sequence). V was clipped by 10 bases and J by 0 bases, with 22 bases between them. This CDR3 contains 16 residues. CDR3 nucleotide sequence: TGTGCCACCCGCCGAGGAGAGTCCGCCTTCTCCTACGAGCAGTACTTC. It yields the protein CATRRGESAFSYEQYF.

The V gene is TRBV3-1 (or the pseudogene TRBV3-2), the J gene TRBJ2-1; 10 nucleotides match TRBD2. In germline, CDR1 is LGHDT, CDR2 YNNKEL (reference sequence). The ends lost 5 bases at V and 6 bases at J; junction bases unmatched: 4. The CDR3 sequence is 14 residues long. This chain's CDR3 is CASSFRTSGNEQFF. CDR3 DNA sequence: TGTGCCAGCAGCTTCCGGACTAGCGGCAATGAGCAGTTCTTC.

The genes are TRBV30 and TRBJ2-7, with 7 bases identical to TRBD2. The CDR3 sequence is 12 residues long. Trimming removed 5 bases from V and 4 bases from J; junction bases left unmatched: 5. Germline CDR1 GTSNPN, CDR2 SVGIG (reference sequence). The CDR3 DNA follows: TGTGCCTGGTCACTAGCGTCTTACGAGCAGTACTTC. It yields the protein CAWSLASYEQYF.

The V call is TRBV15, the J call TRBJ1-1; D is unclear. Trimming removed 1 base from V and 2 bases from J, with 17 bases in between. Germline V gene lookup returns CDR1 LNHNV and CDR2 YYDKDF (reference sequence). The CDR3 covers 17 residues. The CDR3 loop reads CATSRALSTEINTEAFF. In DNA, the CDR3 is TGTGCCACCAGCAGAGCGCTCTCCACAGAGATCAACACTGAAGCTTTCTTT.

This clone was seen a single time. V and J are TRBV29-1 and TRBJ2-3, with D tentatively TRBD2 (6 bases). Trimming took off 6 bases at V and 5 bases at J, with 12 bases between the two ends. The V gene's germline CDR1 is SQVTM and CDR2 ANQGSEA. This CDR3 is built from 12 residues. The CDR3 loop reads CSVTPGVDTQYF. For the CDR3, the DNA is TGCAGCGTAACGCCGGGGGTAGATACGCAGTATTTT.

V and J are TRBV2 and TRBJ2-7, with 11 bases that match TRBD2. This CDR3 is built from 16 residues. V was pared by 0 bases and J by 4 bases, with 5 bases of the junction left unmatched. Per germline, CDR1 SNHLY and CDR2 FYNNEI. The DNA of the CDR3 is TGTGCCAGCAGTGAAGCGGTAGCGGGGGGGGAATACGAGCAGTACTTC. Translating it yields CASSEAVAGGEYEQYF.

The chain recombines TRBV5-1 with TRBJ1-2; TRBD1 matches at 8 bases. CDR1 SGHRS and CDR2 YFSETQ come from the germline V gene. The CDR3 contains 15 residues. The ends lost 1 base at V and 6 bases at J; junction bases unmatched: 8. The CDR3 loop reads CASSLTRTGSDGYTF. The CDR3 DNA reads TGCGCCAGCAGCTTGACCAGGACAGGGTCCGATGGCTACACCTTC.